Listed below are T cell receptor beta chains from one sample, sequenced in a study of PD-1 blockade in classical Hodgkin lymphoma. Assay used: immunoSEQ multiplex PCR; TCRdb lists only in-frame clones, some missing. The data show tens of thousands of clones, 75% to 95% seen once. Specimen: CD4+ T cells from blood, collected at baseline. The receptors shown here come from a human donor with classical Hodgkin lymphoma. Both conserved end residues are part of each CDR3. D genes are given only for firm matches. The size entry is marked missing in some rows and otherwise reads once, few, many or a size class.

D	V	size	J	DNA	CDR3
NA	TRBV6-5	NA	TRBJ2-7	TGTGCCAGCAGTTATACGGAGGCGAGCTCCTACGAGCAGTACTTC	CASSYTEASSYEQYF
TRBD1	TRBV5-1	few	TRBJ1-2	TGCGCCAGCAGCACCACCACAGGGGGCACTATGGATGGCTACACCTTC	CASSTTTGGTMDGYTF
NA	TRBV6-5	NA	TRBJ1-5	TGTGCCAGCAGAGATTCAGGGGACAATCAGCCCCAGCATTTT	CASRDSGDNQPQHF
TRBD1	TRBV28	NA	TRBJ1-1	TGTGCCAGCAGAACAGGGGGCCACACTGAAGCTTTCTTT	CASRTGGHTEAFF
NA	TRBV11-2	NA	TRBJ2-5	TGTGCCAGCAGCTTCGGAGTATCGGAGACCCAGTACTTC	CASSFGVSETQYF
NA	TRBV5-1	NA	TRBJ1-2	TGCGCCAGCAGCTTGATAGACGGTGGCTACACCTTC	CASSLIDGGYTF
TRBD2	TRBV6-6	NA	TRBJ2-2	TGTGCCAGCAGGATATGGGAGGGGAACACCGGGGAGCTGTTTTTT	CASRIWEGNTGELFF
NA	TRBV6-4	once	TRBJ2-7	TGTGCCAGCAGTTCGACCCCCTACGAGCAGTACTTC	CASSSTPYEQYF
NA	TRBV5-1	NA	TRBJ1-1	TGCGCCAGTACTACCGCCGGGACTATCACTGAAGCTTTCTTT	CASTTAGTITEAFF
NA	TRBV30	NA	TRBJ2-3	TGTGCCTGGAGCGCCAACACAGATACGCAGTATTTT	CAWSANTDTQYF
NA	TRBV11-2	NA	TRBJ2-3	TGTGCCAGCAGCCCCTTGGGGGTAAGCACAGATACGCAGTATTTT	CASSPLGVSTDTQYF
TRBD1	TRBV4-2	once	TRBJ2-3	TGTGCCAGCAGCCATGCCGGGACAGGGCTGAGGAATACGCAGTATTTT	CASSHAGTGLRNTQYF
TRBD2	TRBV5-1	NA	TRBJ2-3	TGCGCCAGCACCCTAGCGGGAGGGACAGATACGCAGTATTTT	CASTLAGGTDTQYF
NA	TRBV7-2	NA	TRBJ2-3	TGTGCCAGCAGCTTAGGGGGAGTCGGGAGAGTTTCAGATACGCAGTATTTT	CASSLGGVGRVSDTQYF
NA	TRBV30	NA	TRBJ1-3	TGTGCCTGGTGCGGAGGGGGAGGAGGAAACACCATATATTTT	CAWCGGGGGNTIYF
NA	TRBV10-3	few	TRBJ1-1	TGTGCCATCAGTGATAGGCAGGGAAACACTGAAGCTTTCTTT	CAISDRQGNTEAFF
NA	TRBV6-5	NA	TRBJ2-5	TGTGCCAGCAGCCTTCTCTGGCCCCCGAAAGAGACCCAGTACTTC	CASSLLWPPKETQYF
NA	TRBV19	once	TRBJ1-1	TGTGCCAGTCGTATGCGAGAGAACACTGAAGCTTTCTTT	CASRMRENTEAFF
NA	TRBV5-1	once	TRBJ2-7	TGCGCCAGCAGCGACGGAAGGGGCAGTTACGAGCAGTACTTC	CASSDGRGSYEQYF
TRBD2	TRBV5-4	few	TRBJ2-2	TGTGCCAGCAGCCGAGGACTAGCGGGGCACACCGGGGAGCTGTTTTTT	CASSRGLAGHTGELFF
NA	TRBV11-3	once	TRBJ2-3	TGTGCCAGCGGTTTAGGGACAGATACGCAGTATTTT	CASGLGTDTQYF
NA	TRBV6-1	NA	TRBJ2-5	TGTGCCAGCAGTGTTGCGGTCCAAGAGACCCAGTACTTC	CASSVAVQETQYF
NA	TRBV5-1	once	TRBJ2-7	TGCGCCAGCAGCTTCGCAGGGGACTACGAGCAGTACTTC	CASSFAGDYEQYF
NA	TRBV29-1	NA	TRBJ2-5	TGCAGCGTTGAAGGCGGGGGCCTCCGGACCCAGTACTTC	CSVEGGGLRTQYF
TRBD1	TRBV7-2	once	TRBJ2-1	TGTGCCAGCAGGGTAGACAGGGTAGAACCCCCCAATGAGCAGTTCTTC	CASRVDRVEPPNEQFF
TRBD1	TRBV10-2	NA	TRBJ1-1	TGCGCCAGCAGGGAGGATAGACAGGGTAGCAGGACTGAAGCTTTCTTT	CASREDRQGSRTEAFF
NA	TRBV21-1	NA	TRBJ1-2	TGTGCCAGCAGCAAAGAAATGGTTGGGGATAATTCTGGCTACACCTTC	CASSKEMVGDNSGYTF
TRBD2	TRBV6-5	once	TRBJ2-5	TGTGCCAGCAGTATAGCGGGAGAGACCCAGTACTTC	CASSIAGETQYF
NA	TRBV14	NA	TRBJ2-1	TGTGCCAGCAGCCAAGGTGATAGCGGAAATTACAATGAGCAGTTCTTC	CASSQGDSGNYNEQFF
NA	TRBV15	NA	TRBJ2-3	TGTGCCACCAGCAGATTGGAGGGGAGAGATACGCAGTATTTT	CATSRLEGRDTQYF
NA	TRBV7-8	NA	TRBJ2-1	TGTGCCAGCAGCTTGTGGGAGGCTTCCGGAGAGCAGTTCTTC	CASSLWEASGEQFF
NA	TRBV6-1	NA	TRBJ2-3	TGTGCCCTAGGGAGGGGGACAGATACGCAGTATTTT	CALGRGTDTQYF
NA	TRBV5-4	NA	TRBJ2-3	TGTGCCAGCAGCTCTGCTGCGCGGGGAAGCGCAGATACGCAGTATTTT	CASSSAARGSADTQYF
NA	TRBV5-8	once	TRBJ2-1	TGTGCCAGCAGCTTGCTTTGGGGCAGGGTCCAAAACAATGAGCAGTTCTTC	CASSLLWGRVQNNEQFF
NA	TRBV28	NA	TRBJ2-5	TGTGCCAGCAGTTCCGGGAAAGGACGGCTTTCTCTCCAAGAGACCCAGTACTTC	CASSSGKGRLSLQETQYF
TRBD2	TRBV19	NA	TRBJ2-2	TGTGCCAGTCGGTGGCGGGAGGAGAGGGCCGGGGAGCTGTTTTTT	CASRWREERAGELFF
NA	TRBV28	NA	TRBJ1-1	TGTGCCAGCAGTCTACTGGGGGGTGAAGCTTTCTTT	CASSLLGGEAFF
NA	TRBV29-1	few	TRBJ1-1	TGCAGCGCTCTACCGCGTTCTGTCACTGAAGCTTTCTTT	CSALPRSVTEAFF
TRBD2	TRBV27	NA	TRBJ2-3	TGTGCCAGCAGTTCAGCGGGAGGGGGCGGCACAGATACGCAGTATTTT	CASSSAGGGGTDTQYF
TRBD1	TRBV6-5	NA	TRBJ1-2	TGTGCCAGCAGTTCACAGGGGGAGGGCTATGGCTACACCTTC	CASSSQGEGYGYTF
NA	TRBV7-9	NA	TRBJ2-7	TGTGCCAGCGCACCAGGGTCTGGACGGGGCGAGCAGTACTTC	CASAPGSGRGEQYF
TRBD1	TRBV6-6	NA	TRBJ1-2	TGTGCCAGCAGGGGGACAGGGTTTAACTATGGCTACACCTTC	CASRGTGFNYGYTF
TRBD1	TRBV10-1	NA	TRBJ2-2	TGCGCCAGCAAGAGGACAGGGGCCGGGGAGCTGTTTTTT	CASKRTGAGELFF
TRBD1	TRBV9	NA	TRBJ1-1	TGTGCCAGCAGCGTATTGTCTCGGGTACAGGGGATGAACACTGAAGCTTTCTTT	CASSVLSRVQGMNTEAFF
TRBD2	TRBV9	NA	TRBJ2-1	TGTGCCAGCAAAGGGACTAGCGGGACTCTCAATGAGCAGTTCTTC	CASKGTSGTLNEQFF
NA	TRBV28	NA	TRBJ1-1	TGTGCCAGCAGTTTACCCCGGACGGTATTGAACACTGAAGCTTTCTTT	CASSLPRTVLNTEAFF
TRBD1	TRBV27	NA	TRBJ2-1	TGTGCCAGCGGGAGACAGGGGGGCTTGGGGAATGAGCAGTTCTTC	CASGRQGGLGNEQFF
NA	TRBV30	NA	TRBJ1-2	TGTGCCTGGAGTGTTGCCTACCCACTAATCGACACCTTC	CAWSVAYPLIDTF
TRBD1	TRBV5-1	NA	TRBJ2-7	TGCGCCAGCAGCTTGTTCCCGGGACAGGGGTTTGAGCAGTACTTC	CASSLFPGQGFEQYF
TRBD1	TRBV19	NA	TRBJ1-4	TGTGCCAGTAGTGTGCTCAGGGGGCGCCGGGAAAAACTGTTTTTT	CASSVLRGRREKLFF
TRBD1	TRBV6-5	NA	TRBJ1-1	TGTGCCAGCAGTTTGGACAGGGGGAACACTGAAGCTTTCTTT	CASSLDRGNTEAFF